One sample yielded the 3 T cell receptor beta chains listed below, sequenced in a study of cytotoxic CD8 clonotypes in ibrutinib-treated CLL. Clones were sequenced by immunoSEQ multiplex PCR, and TCRdb holds only the in-frame ones, with some missing. The data contain roughly 200,000 clones, around 72% of them singletons. The sequencing used PBMCs, collected after 24 months of ibrutinib treatment. The receptor set was obtained from a human donor with chronic lymphocytic leukemia.

This clone was observed once. The rearrangement uses TRBV7-8 and TRBJ2-7, with 9 bases matching TRBD2. Germline CDR1 and CDR2: SGHVS and FQNEAQ. This CDR3 comprises 15 residues. Losses at the gene ends were 5 bases for V and 1 base for J; bases not matched to a gene: 6. CDR3 bases: TGTGCCAGCAGCACATTAGCGGGAGTATCCTACGAGCAGTACTTC. Translated, it gives CASSTLAGVSYEQYF.

This rearrangement joins TRBV5-1 to TRBJ2-5; tentatively, D is TRBD1 (5 bases). This CDR3 has 15 amino acids. CDR1 is SGHRS and CDR2 is YFSETQ in the germline V gene. Trimming took 1 base from V and 4 from J, leaving 14 bases between them. The CDR3, as DNA: TGCGCCAGCAGCTTGATCCCCCGTCAGGGAGAGACCCAGTACTTC. Its protein product is CASSLIPRQGETQYF.

The V gene is TRBV30, the J gene TRBJ2-7; perhaps TRBD1 as D (5 bases). Germline lookup yields CDR1 GTSNPN and CDR2 SVGIG (reference sequence). The CDR3 spans 16 residues. The V gene lost 1 base and the J gene lost 0 bases, with 16 bases spanning the gap. In nucleotides, the CDR3 is TGTGCCTGGAGTGGGATCGGACACACTGGCTCCTACGAGCAGTACTTC. Protein product: CAWSGIGHTGSYEQYF.